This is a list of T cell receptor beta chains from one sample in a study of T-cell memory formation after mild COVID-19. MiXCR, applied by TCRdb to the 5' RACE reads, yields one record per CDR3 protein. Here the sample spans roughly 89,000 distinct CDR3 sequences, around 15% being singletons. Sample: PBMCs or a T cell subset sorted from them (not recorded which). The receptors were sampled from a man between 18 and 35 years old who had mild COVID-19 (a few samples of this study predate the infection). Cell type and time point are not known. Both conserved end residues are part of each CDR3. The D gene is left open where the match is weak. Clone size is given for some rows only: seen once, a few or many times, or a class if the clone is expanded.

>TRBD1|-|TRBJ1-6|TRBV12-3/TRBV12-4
CASSSGQVPFSNSPLHF
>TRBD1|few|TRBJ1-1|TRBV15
CATNPTGRNTEAFF
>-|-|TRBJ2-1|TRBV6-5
CASSPKQGIDEQFF
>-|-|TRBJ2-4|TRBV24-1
CATSDGTLAKNIQYF
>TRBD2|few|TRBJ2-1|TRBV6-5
CASQKRGAYNEQFF
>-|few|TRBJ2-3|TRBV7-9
CASSSVGTAGDTQYF
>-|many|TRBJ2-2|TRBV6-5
CASSYVLRTANTGELFF
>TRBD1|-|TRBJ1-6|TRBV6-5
CASSFGTGSINSPLHF
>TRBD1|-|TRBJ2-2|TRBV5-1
CASSPPGLNRGYTGELFF
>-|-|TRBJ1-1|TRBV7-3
CASSKGQGSNTEAFF
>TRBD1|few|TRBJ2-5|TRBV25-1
CASTIKGTGVQETQYF
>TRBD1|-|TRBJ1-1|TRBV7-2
CASSLRQGREAFF
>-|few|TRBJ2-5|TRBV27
CASRSGFWETQYF
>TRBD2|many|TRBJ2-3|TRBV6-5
CASSRLAGVTDTQYF
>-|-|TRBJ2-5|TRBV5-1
CASCPNPGLQETQYF
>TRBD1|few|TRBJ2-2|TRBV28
CASSPFLGGTGKTGELFF
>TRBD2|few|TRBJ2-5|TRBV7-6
CASSFGITSARETQYF
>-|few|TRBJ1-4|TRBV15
CATGYVGGREEKLFF
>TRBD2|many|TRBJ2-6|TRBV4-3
CASSQDGGAGANVLTF
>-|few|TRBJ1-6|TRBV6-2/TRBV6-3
CASSPGTALHF
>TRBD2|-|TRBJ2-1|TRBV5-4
CASFSGGVNNEQFF
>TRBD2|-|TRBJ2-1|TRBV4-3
CASSQGFLAGTQQFF
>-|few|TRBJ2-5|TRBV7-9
CASGYPRDTRQETQYF